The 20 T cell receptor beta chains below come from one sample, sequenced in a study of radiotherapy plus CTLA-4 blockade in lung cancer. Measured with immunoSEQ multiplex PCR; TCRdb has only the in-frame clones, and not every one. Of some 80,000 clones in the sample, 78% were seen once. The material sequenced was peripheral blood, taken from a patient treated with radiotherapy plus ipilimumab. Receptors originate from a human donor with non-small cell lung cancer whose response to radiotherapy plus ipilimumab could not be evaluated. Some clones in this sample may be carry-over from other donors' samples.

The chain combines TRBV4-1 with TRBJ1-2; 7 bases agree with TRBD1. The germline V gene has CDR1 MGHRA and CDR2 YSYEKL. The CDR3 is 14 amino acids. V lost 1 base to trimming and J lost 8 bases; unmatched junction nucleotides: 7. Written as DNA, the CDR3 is TGCGCCAGCAGCCAAGGGGACAGATCCGGGGGCTACACCTTC. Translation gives CASSQGDRSGGYTF.

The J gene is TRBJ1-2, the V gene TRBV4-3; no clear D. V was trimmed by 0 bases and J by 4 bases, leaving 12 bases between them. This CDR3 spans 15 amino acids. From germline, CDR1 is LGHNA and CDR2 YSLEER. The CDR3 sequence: CASSQDITVGYGYTF. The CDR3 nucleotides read TGCGCCAGCAGCCAAGATATAACAGTCGGCTATGGCTACACCTTC.

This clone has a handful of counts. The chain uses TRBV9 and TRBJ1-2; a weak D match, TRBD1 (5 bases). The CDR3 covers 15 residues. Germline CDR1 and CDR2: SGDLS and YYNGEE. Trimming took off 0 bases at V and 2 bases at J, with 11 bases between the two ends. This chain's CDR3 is CASSVGGEVNYGYTF. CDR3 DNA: TGTGCCAGCAGCGTAGGAGGGGAGGTCAACTATGGCTACACCTTC.

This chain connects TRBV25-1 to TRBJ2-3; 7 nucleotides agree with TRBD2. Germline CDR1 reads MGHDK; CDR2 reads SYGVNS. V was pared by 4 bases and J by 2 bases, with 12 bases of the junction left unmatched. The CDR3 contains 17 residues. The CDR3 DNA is TGTGCCAGCAGTGTCGATTGGGACTACAGCAACACAGATACGCAGTATTTT. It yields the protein CASSVDWDYSNTDTQYF.

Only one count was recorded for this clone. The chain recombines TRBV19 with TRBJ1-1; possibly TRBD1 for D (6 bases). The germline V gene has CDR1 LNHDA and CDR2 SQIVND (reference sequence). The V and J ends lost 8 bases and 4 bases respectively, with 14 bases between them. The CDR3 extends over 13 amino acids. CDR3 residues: CASGRQTGTEAFF. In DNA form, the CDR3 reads TGTGCCAGTGGCCGACAGACAGGCACTGAAGCTTTCTTT.

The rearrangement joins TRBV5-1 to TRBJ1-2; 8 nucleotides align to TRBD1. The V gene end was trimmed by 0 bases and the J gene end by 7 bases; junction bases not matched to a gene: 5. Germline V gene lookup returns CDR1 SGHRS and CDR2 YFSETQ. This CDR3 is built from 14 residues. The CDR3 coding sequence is TGCGCCAGCAGCTTGGAGGGCAGGGGGCCTGGCTACACCTTC. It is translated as CASSLEGRGPGYTF.

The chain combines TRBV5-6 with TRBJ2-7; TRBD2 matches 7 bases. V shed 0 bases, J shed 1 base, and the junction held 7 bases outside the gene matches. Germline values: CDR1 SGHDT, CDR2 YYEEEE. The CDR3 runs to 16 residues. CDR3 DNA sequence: TGTGCCAGCAGCTTGGAACGGGGGGATCAGTCCTACGAGCAGTACTTC. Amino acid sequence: CASSLERGDQSYEQYF.

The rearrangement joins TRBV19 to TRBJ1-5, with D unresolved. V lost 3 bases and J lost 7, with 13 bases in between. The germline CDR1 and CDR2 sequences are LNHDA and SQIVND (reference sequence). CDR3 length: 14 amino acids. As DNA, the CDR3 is TGTGCCAGTAGTATGGGAGGGTTGAGGCAGCCCCAGCATTTT. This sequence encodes CASSMGGLRQPQHF.

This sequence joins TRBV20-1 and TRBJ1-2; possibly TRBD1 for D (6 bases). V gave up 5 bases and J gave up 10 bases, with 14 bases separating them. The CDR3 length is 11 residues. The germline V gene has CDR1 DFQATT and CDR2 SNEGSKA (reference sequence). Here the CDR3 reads CSAPTDSFYTF. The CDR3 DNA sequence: TGCAGTGCTCCCACGGACAGCTTCTACACCTTC.

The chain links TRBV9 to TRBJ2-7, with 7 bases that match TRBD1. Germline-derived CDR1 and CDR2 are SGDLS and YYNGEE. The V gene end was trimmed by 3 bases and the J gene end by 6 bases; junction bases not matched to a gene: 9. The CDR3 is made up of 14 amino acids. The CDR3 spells CASSGRQGLGEQYF. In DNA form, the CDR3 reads TGTGCCAGCAGCGGTCGACAGGGTCTGGGCGAGCAGTACTTC.

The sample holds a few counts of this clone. In DNA, the CDR3 is TGTGCCAGCAGCCGGGGGGGGCCAGAGACCCAGTACTTC. This sequence encodes CASSRGGPETQYF. The gene calls are TRBV7-9 and TRBJ2-5; TRBD2 matches 8 bases. In germline, CDR1 is SEHNR, CDR2 FQNEAQ (reference sequence). This CDR3 contains 13 residues. J gave up 4 bases and V 5 bases, and 3 bases lay outside the gene matches.

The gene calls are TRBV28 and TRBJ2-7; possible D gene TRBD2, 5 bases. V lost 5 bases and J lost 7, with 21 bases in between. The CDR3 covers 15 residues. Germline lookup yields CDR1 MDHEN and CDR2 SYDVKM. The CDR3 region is CASSPQPAVPGEQYF. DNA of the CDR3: TGTGCCAGCAGTCCCCAACCAGCGGTCCCGGGAGAGCAGTACTTC.

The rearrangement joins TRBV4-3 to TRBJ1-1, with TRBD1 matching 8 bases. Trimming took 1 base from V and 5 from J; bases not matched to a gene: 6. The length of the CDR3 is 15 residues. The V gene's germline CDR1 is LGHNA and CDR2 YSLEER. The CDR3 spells CASSQAQGAATEAFF. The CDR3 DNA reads TGCGCCAGCAGCCAAGCCCAGGGGGCAGCGACTGAAGCTTTCTTT.

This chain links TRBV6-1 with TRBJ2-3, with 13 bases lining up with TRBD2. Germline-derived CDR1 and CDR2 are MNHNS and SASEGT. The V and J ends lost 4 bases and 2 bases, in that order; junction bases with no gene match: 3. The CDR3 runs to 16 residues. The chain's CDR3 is CASSALAGGITDTQYF. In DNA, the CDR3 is TGTGCCAGCAGTGCACTAGCGGGGGGGATCACAGATACGCAGTATTTT.

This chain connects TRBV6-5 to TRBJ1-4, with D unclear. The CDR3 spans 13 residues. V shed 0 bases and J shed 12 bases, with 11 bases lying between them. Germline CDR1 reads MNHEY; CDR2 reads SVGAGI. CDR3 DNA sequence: TGTGCCAGCAGTTACTCGATTCTAGACGAACTGTTTTTT. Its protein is CASSYSILDELFF.

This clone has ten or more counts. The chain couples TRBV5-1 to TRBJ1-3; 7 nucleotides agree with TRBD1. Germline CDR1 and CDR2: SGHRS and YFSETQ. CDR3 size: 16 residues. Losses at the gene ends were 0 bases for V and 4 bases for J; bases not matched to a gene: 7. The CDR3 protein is CASSLGGTALGNTIYF. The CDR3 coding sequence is TGCGCCAGCAGCTTGGGGGGGACAGCCCTAGGAAACACCATATATTTT.

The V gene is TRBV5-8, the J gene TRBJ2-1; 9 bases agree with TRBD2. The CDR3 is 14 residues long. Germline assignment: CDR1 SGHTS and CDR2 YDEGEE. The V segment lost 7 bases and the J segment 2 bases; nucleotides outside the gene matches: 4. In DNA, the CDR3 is TGTGCCAGCTCAGGCGGGGGGGCCTACAATGAGCAGTTCTTC. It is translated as CASSGGGAYNEQFF.

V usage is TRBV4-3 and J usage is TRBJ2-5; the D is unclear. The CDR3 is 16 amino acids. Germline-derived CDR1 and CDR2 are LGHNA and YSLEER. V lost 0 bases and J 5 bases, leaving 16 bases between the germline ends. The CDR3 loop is CASSQEWSSYRETQYF. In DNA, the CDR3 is TGCGCCAGCAGCCAAGAATGGTCTTCTTATCGGGAGACCCAGTACTTC.

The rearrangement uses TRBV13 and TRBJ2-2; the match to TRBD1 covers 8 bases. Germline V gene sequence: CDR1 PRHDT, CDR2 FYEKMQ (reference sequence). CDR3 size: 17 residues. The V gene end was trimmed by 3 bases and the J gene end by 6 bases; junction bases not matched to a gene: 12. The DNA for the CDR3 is TGTGCCAGCAGCTTGGCGTTCGACAGGGGAAGGGCCGGGGAGCTGTTTTTT. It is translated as CASSLAFDRGRAGELFF.

The CDR3 DNA reads as TGTGCCAGCAGTGTAGCGGGACAGGGGGGGACCCAGTACTTC. It translates to CASSVAGQGGTQYF. The chain joins TRBV2 to TRBJ2-5; 11 positions agree with TRBD1. The germline gives CDR1 SNHLY, CDR2 FYNNEI. The CDR3 has 14 residues. V lost 4 bases, J lost 7 bases, and 5 bases stayed unmatched.